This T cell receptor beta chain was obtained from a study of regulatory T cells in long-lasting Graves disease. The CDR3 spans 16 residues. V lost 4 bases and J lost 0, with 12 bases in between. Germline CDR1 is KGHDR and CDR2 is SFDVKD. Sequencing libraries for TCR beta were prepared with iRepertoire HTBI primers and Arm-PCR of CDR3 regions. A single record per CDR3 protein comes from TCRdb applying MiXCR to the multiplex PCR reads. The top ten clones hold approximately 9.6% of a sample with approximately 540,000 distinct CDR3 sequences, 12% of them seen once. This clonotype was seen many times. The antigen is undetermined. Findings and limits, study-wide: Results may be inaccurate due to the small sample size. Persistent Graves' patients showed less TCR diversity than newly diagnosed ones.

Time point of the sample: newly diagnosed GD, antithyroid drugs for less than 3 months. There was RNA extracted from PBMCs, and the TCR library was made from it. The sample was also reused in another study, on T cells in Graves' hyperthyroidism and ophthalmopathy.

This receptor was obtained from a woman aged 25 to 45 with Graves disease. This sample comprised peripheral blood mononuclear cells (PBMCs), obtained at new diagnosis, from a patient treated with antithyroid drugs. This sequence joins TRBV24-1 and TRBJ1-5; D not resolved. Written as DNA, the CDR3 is TGTGCCACCAGTGACACCGGCGGCTATAGCAATCAGCCCCAGCATTTT. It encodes CATSDTGGYSNQPQHF.